The 18 T cell receptor beta chains presented below share a single source sample, sequenced in a study of blood T cell repertoires in COVID-19. Clones were read by immunoSEQ multiplex PCR, and TCRdb kept only the in-frame ones, dropping some. The sample lists about 110,000 clones; nearly 90% were seen once. Sequences were obtained from peripheral blood. The receptors stem from a human donor in a cohort sampled during active COVID-19.

Points on this clone: Other DNA sequences in this specimen translate into the identical CDR3. The genes are TRBV2 and TRBJ1-5; D gene unclear. V lost 4 bases, J lost 1 base, and 5 bases lay in between. The length of the CDR3 is 13 residues. Germline V gene lookup returns CDR1 SNHLY and CDR2 FYNNEI. The CDR3 sequence: CASSGESNQPQHF. DNA of the CDR3: TGTGCCAGCAGTGGGGAGAGCAATCAGCCCCAGCATTTT.

The V and J genes are TRBV11-3 and TRBJ2-1; 10 bases agree with TRBD2. Trimming took 5 bases from V and 5 from J; bases not matched to a gene: 12. CDR1 and CDR2 (germline): SGHNT, YENEEA. The CDR3 consists of 17 residues. The CDR3 coding sequence is TGTGCCAGCAGCAAGGGGTCCGGGACTAGCGTAAACAATGAGCAGTTCTTC. It codes for CASSKGSGTSVNNEQFF.

This clone was picked up a small number of times. The chain uses TRBV10-3 and TRBJ2-3; perhaps TRBD2 as D (5 bases). The CDR3 contains 11 residues. The V gene's germline CDR1 is ENHRY and CDR2 SYGVKD. The V end was cut by 8 bases, the J end by 8 bases, with 11 bases between. CDR3 coding DNA: TGTGCCATCCAAAACGAGGGTACGCAGTATTTT. Protein product: CAIQNEGTQYF.

The chain employs TRBV25-1 and TRBJ2-1; D gene uncertain. Trimming removed 6 bases at V and 6 bases at J, with 6 bases between. The CDR3 is 11 residues long. Germline assignment: CDR1 MGHDK and CDR2 SYGVNS. CDR3: CASSGSNEQFF. The CDR3 region has the DNA TGTGCCAGCAGCGGTTCCAATGAGCAGTTCTTC.

The gene calls are TRBV6-5 and TRBJ1-4; D is possibly TRBD1 (6 bases). V dropped 2 bases and J dropped 7 bases, with 14 bases sitting between them. The germline V gene encodes CDR1 MNHEY and CDR2 SVGAGI. The CDR3 has 15 amino acids. CDR3 region: CASSYGSARGEKLFF. The CDR3 DNA reads TGTGCCAGCAGTTACGGGTCGGCCAGGGGTGAAAAACTGTTTTTT.

The chain joins TRBV4-1 to TRBJ1-1; D call uncertain. The ends were cut back, 0 bases at V and 4 bases at J, with 9 bases in the middle. Germline V gene data show CDR1 as MGHRA and CDR2 as YSYEKL. The CDR3 spans 14 residues. CDR3 region: CASSQERSGTEAFF. CDR3 bases: TGCGCCAGCAGCCAAGAAAGGTCAGGCACTGAAGCTTTCTTT.

The chain joins TRBV12-3 or TRBV12-4 to TRBJ1-1, with D maybe TRBD1 (5 bases). CDR3 size: 13 residues. The V gene lost 7 bases and the J gene lost 1 base, with 10 bases spanning the gap. The CDR3 DNA follows: TGTGCCAGCACCAGGACACCGAACACTGAAGCTTTCTTT. This sequence encodes CASTRTPNTEAFF.

This clone was observed a handful of times. The chain is built from TRBV9 and TRBJ2-3; tentative D call: TRBD2 (6 bases). V was shortened by 5 bases and J by 0 bases, with 7 bases between the two germline ends. The CDR3 runs 13 residues. CDR1 and CDR2 (germline): SGDLS, YYNGEE. CDR3 in DNA: TGTGCCAGCAGGGGGACTAGCACAGATACGCAGTATTTT. As protein: CASRGTSTDTQYF. Drawing the rest from reference TRBV9 and TRBJ2-3, the complete variable domain is DSGVTQTPKHLITATGQRVTLRCSPRSGDLSVYWYQQSLDQGLQFLIQYYNGEERAKGNILERFSAQQFPDLHSELNLSSLELGDSALYFCASRGTSTDTQYFGPGTRLTVL.

The chain employs TRBV28 and TRBJ2-3, with D possibly being TRBD2 (5 bases). V shed 8 bases and J shed 2 bases, with 17 bases lying between them. The CDR3 has 15 amino acids. Germline-derived CDR1 and CDR2 are MDHEN and SYDVKM. The CDR3 protein is CASQEVLVDTDTQYF. As DNA, the CDR3 is TGTGCCAGCCAGGAGGTTCTGGTGGACACAGATACGCAGTATTTT.

The chain couples TRBV30 to TRBJ2-7, with TRBD1 identical over 12 bases. Germline lookup yields CDR1 GTSNPN and CDR2 SVGIG (reference sequence). J gave up 1 base and V 5 bases, and 15 bases lay outside the gene matches. This CDR3 is 18 amino acids long. The CDR3 nucleotides are TGTGCCTGGGTAGCCCGGGACAGGGGGCTAACGAATTCCTACGAGCAGTACTTC. Protein sequence: CAWVARDRGLTNSYEQYF.

CDR3 protein: CASSSGGQGTQYF. The DNA for the CDR3 is TGCGCCAGCAGTTCGGGAGGTCAGGGGACCCAGTACTTC. V usage is TRBV10-1 and J usage is TRBJ2-5; 7 bases agree with TRBD2. V trimming: 5 bases; J trimming: 7 bases; junction bases outside the gene matches: 7. The CDR3 runs 13 residues. The germline gives CDR1 WNHNN, CDR2 SYGVQD (reference sequence).

J is TRBJ1-5 and V is TRBV7-9; D gene uncertain. The CDR3 consists of 17 residues. The germline V and J ends were trimmed by 2 bases and 2 bases, with 16 bases remaining between them. Germline CDR1 SEHNR, CDR2 FQNEAQ (reference sequence). CDR3 residues: CASSLSLERSGNQPQHF. In DNA form, the CDR3 reads TGTGCCAGCAGCTTATCTTTAGAGCGATCGGGCAATCAGCCCCAGCATTTT.

This clone has only a few counts. The rearrangement uses TRBV30 and TRBJ1-3, with TRBD1 matching over 7 bases. Unmatched junction bases numbered 9, after V lost 0 bases and J lost 4 bases. This CDR3 comprises 16 residues. Germline V CDR1 and CDR2: GTSNPN, SVGIG (reference sequence). CDR3 bases: TGTGCCTGGAGTGTTGGGGCTGCAGGGGGAGGAAACACCATATATTTT. Its translation: CAWSVGAAGGGNTIYF.

This clone occurred a few times. This chain links TRBV10-2 with TRBJ1-6; D gene unclear. Trimming pared 3 bases from V and 0 bases from J, leaving 12 bases between. The length of the CDR3 is 17 residues. Germline V gene sequence: CDR1 WSHSY, CDR2 SAAADI. The CDR3 reads CASSDIGESSYNSPLHF. CDR3 DNA: TGCGCCAGCAGTGATATCGGGGAAAGCTCCTATAATTCACCCCTCCACTTT.

The chain combines TRBV6-1 with TRBJ1-1; D might be TRBD1 (6 bases). Trimming cost V 2 bases and J 0 bases, with 7 bases left between them. The CDR3 has 14 amino acids. Looked up from germline, CDR1 is MNHNS and CDR2 is SASEGT. As DNA, the CDR3 is TGTGCCAGCAGTGAAAACAGGGTGAACACTGAAGCTTTCTTT. Encoded protein: CASSENRVNTEAFF.

The chain links TRBV4-2 to TRBJ2-1; 8 bases are a match to TRBD1. V gave up 0 bases and J gave up 5 bases; unmatched junction bases: 12. Germline assignment: CDR1 LGHNA and CDR2 YNFKEQ. CDR3 length: 18 amino acids. CDR3 residues: CASSQDLIRTGIDNEQFF. The CDR3 coding sequence is TGTGCCAGCAGCCAAGACCTCATTAGGACAGGGATCGACAATGAGCAGTTCTTC.

The chain combines TRBV2 with TRBJ1-1, with 7 bases that match TRBD1. CDR3 length equals 13 residues. Trimming at V came to 6 bases and at J to 2 bases, leaving 3 bases not matched to a gene. Germline V CDR1 and CDR2: SNHLY, FYNNEI. As DNA, the CDR3 is TGTGCCAGCAGGAGGGACAGTAACACTGAAGCTTTCTTT. This encodes CASRRDSNTEAFF.

V gene TRBV7-3 combines with J gene TRBJ2-7; TRBD2 matches 13 bases. This CDR3 contains 15 residues. Germline trimming cut 5 bases from V and 7 bases from J; bases unmatched to any gene: 8. Looked up from germline, CDR1 is SGHTA and CDR2 is FQGTGA. The CDR3 coding sequence is TGTGCCAGCAGCATCGGACTAGCGGGAGTAGGGGAGCAGTACTTC. This sequence encodes CASSIGLAGVGEQYF. The full variable domain, with the rest looked up from reference TRBV7-3 and TRBJ2-7, is GAGVSQTPSNKVTEKGKYVELRCDPISGHTALYWYRQSLGQGPEFLIYFQGTGAADDSGLPNDRFFAVRPEGSVSTLKIQRTERGDSAVYLCASSIGLAGVGEQYFGPGTRLTVT.